The sequence of this TCR beta chain was determined in a study of blood T cell repertoires in COVID-19. Background on the study: Samples came from the United States, Italy and Spain, spanning acute and convalescent COVID-19.

Assay used: immunoSEQ multiplex PCR; TCRdb lists only in-frame clones, some missing. The sample yields roughly 27,000 clones, around four fifths seen once. Sequencing was performed on peripheral blood. The sequence came from an older man with active or convalescent COVID-19.

The CDR3 nucleotides read TGTGCCAGCAGCTCCCGCTTGTTGAGGGGGGAGGGCTATGGCTACACCTTC. The encoded protein is CASSSRLLRGEGYGYTF. V gene TRBV7-9 combines with J gene TRBJ1-2, with D possibly being TRBD1 (6 bases). The CDR3 consists of 17 residues. V was cut by 4 bases and J by 4 bases, with 22 bases left in between. CDR1 and CDR2 from the germline V gene are SEHNR and FQNEAQ (reference sequence).